Following are 20 T cell receptor beta chains from one sample sequenced in a study of prognosis after radiotherapy for stage I lung cancer (dated by TCRdb to 2020 to 2023). The instrument given in TCRdb is Illumina HiSeq 3000. Two rounds of multiplex PCR were performed to amplify the TCR beta CDR3 region from genomic DNA. The first PCR round used primers specific to each TRBV and TRBJ gene, and the primer sequences were filed in Chinese patent CN105087789A. Clones were called with MiXCR by TCRdb after fastp trimmed the public reads at Q25, and only in-frame beta chains were retained. Each record represents a unique CDR3 protein, reported with the most common genes and DNA among its rows. This sample gives 10,000 to 15,000 distinct CDR3 sequences in total; 40% to 55% of them show up just once. Roughly 40% of the sample is in the top ten clones. The sample in question was PBMCs, obtained before or after stereotactic body radiation therapy (not recorded which). Source of these receptors: a donor older than 45 with non-small cell lung cancer.

Ten or more counts support this clonotype. This chain connects TRBV27 to TRBJ2-1; no clear D gene. The ends were cut back, 2 bases at V and 0 bases at J, with 2 bases in the middle. The CDR3 loop spans 13 amino acids. In germline, CDR1 is MNHEY, CDR2 SMNVEV (reference sequence). DNA of the CDR3: TGTGCCAGCAGTTTAAGCTCCTACAATGAGCAGTTCTTC. Its translation is CASSLSSYNEQFF.

The chain joins TRBV5-1 to TRBJ2-5; D tentatively reads TRBD1 or TRBD2 (5 bases each). The V end was cut by 3 bases, the J end by 3 bases, with 18 bases between. This CDR3 contains 16 residues. Looked up from germline, CDR1 is SGHRS and CDR2 is YFSETQ. CDR3 amino acids: CASSSWGSRGEETQYF. The CDR3 DNA reads as TGCGCCAGCAGCTCCTGGGGGTCGAGGGGCGAAGAGACCCAGTACTTC.

As concerns this clonotype: A much larger clonotype is one base distant, so this may be a read error. The chain joins TRBV6-1 to TRBJ2-4; TRBD1 is a possible D gene (6 bases). Trimming cost V 6 bases and J 10 bases, with 10 bases left between them. The germline V gene has CDR1 MNHNS and CDR2 SASEGT. The CDR3 runs to 11 residues. The CDR3 DNA reads as TGTGCCAGCAGGGGGACATGTATTCAGTACTTC. It codes for CASRGTCIQYF.

This clonotype has a count of ten or more. This chain links TRBV18 with TRBJ2-1; D call uncertain. The CDR3 sequence is 12 residues long. V was shortened by 4 bases and J by 9 bases, with 10 bases between the two germline ends. From germline, CDR1 is KGHSH and CDR2 LQKENI. The CDR3 DNA reads as TGTGCCAGCTCACAGGAAAACGGTGAGCAGTTCTTC. As protein: CASSQENGEQFF.

This clonotype was picked up many times. The chain has TRBV6-1 and TRBJ1-5; no firm D call. Germline CDR1 is MNHNS and CDR2 is SASEGT. The V end was cut by 6 bases, the J end by 0 bases, with 18 bases between. This CDR3 comprises 17 residues. The CDR3 sequence is CASSPTLPEYSNQPQHF. CDR3 nucleotide sequence: TGTGCCAGCAGCCCAACACTACCCGAATATAGCAATCAGCCCCAGCATTTT.

There are many counts of this clonotype. The rearrangement uses TRBV4-3 and TRBJ2-7; D not certain. There are 15 residues in the CDR3. V lost 0 bases, J lost 2 bases, and 11 bases lay in between. Germline CDR1 reads LGHNA; CDR2 reads YSLEER. Here the CDR3 DNA reads TGCGCCAGCAGCCAAGATACGTGGGGTCCCTACGAGCAGTACTTC. This encodes CASSQDTWGPYEQYF.

This clonotype was counted at least ten times. The chain is built from TRBV3-1 and TRBJ2-7; no reliable D call. Germline V gives CDR1 LGHDT, CDR2 YNNKEL (reference sequence). CDR3 length: 13 amino acids. Between the trimmed V and J ends, which lost 7 bases and 7 bases, there was a span of 17 bases. The CDR3 loop reads CASTPDPTREQYF. The CDR3 bases are TGTGCCAGCACCCCGGATCCTACGAGGGAGCAGTACTTC.

V gene TRBV12-3 or TRBV12-4 combines with J gene TRBJ2-1; 10 positions match TRBD2. The CDR3 has 14 residues. J gave up 13 bases and V 4 bases, and 10 bases lay outside the gene matches. The CDR3 region has the DNA TGTGCCAGCAGTTCCAGCGGGAGGGCTGATTATCAGTTCTTC. It specifies CASSSSGRADYQFF.

The chain has TRBV24-1 and TRBJ2-3; possible D gene TRBD1, 6 bases. Per germline, CDR1 KGHDR and CDR2 SFDVKD. Trimming cost V 1 base and J 5 bases, with 18 bases left between them. CDR3 length: 17 amino acids. CDR3 sequence: CATSDLNRQGMGDTQYF. In DNA, the CDR3 is TGTGCCACCAGTGATTTAAACCGGCAGGGGATGGGAGATACGCAGTATTTT.

About this clonotype: This sequence may be a read error, since a much larger clone differs from it by one base. The gene calls are TRBV9 and TRBJ2-5; D may be TRBD2 (5 bases). The CDR3 length is 13 residues. Germline V lookup: CDR1 SGDLS, CDR2 YYNGEE. CDR3 sequence: CANSPRGQETQYF. CDR3 in DNA: TGTGCCAACAGCCCACGGGGCCAAGAGACCCAGTACTTC. The full variable domain, completed using reference TRBV9 and TRBJ2-5, is DSGVTQTPKHLITATGQRVTLRCSPRSGDLSVYWYQQSLDQGLQFLIQYYNGEERAKGNILERFSAQQFPDLHSELNLSSLELGDSALYFCANSPRGQETQYFGPGTRLLVL.

This clonotype was found many times. This chain uses TRBV2 with TRBJ1-2; D perhaps matches TRBD1 (5 bases). Germline CDR1 and CDR2: SNHLY and FYNNEI. This CDR3 spans 13 amino acids. V was shortened by 7 bases and J by 6 bases, with 15 bases between the two germline ends. In nucleotides, the CDR3 is TGTGCCAGCAATTACCAGGGAAAAGATGGCTACACCTTC. Amino acid sequence: CASNYQGKDGYTF.

Of note for this clonotype: A single base is all that separates this from a far larger clone, so a read error is likely. The V call is TRBV6-5, the J call TRBJ2-1, with D perhaps being TRBD1 or TRBD2 (5 bases each). The CDR3 contains 16 residues. From germline, CDR1 is MNHEY and CDR2 SVGAGI. CDR3 DNA sequence: TGTGCCAGAAGAGGGCAGGACATGACCTCCTACAATGAGCAGCTCTTC. Amino acid sequence: CARRGQDMTSYNEQLF.

Comments on this clonotype: An end of the junction does not agree with germline; a read error may underlie this. The V and J genes are TRBV12-3 or TRBV12-4 and TRBJ2-7; 9 positions agree with TRBD2. The CDR3 totals 12 residues. Here the CDR3 reads CASSAGGYEKYF. As DNA, the CDR3 is TGTGCCAGTAGCGCGGGGGGGTACGAGAAGTACTTC.

This clonotype is categorized as medium-sized. V usage is TRBV6-2 or TRBV6-3 and J usage is TRBJ2-1; D is unclear. The CDR3 is 13 amino acids. Trimming shortened V by 7 bases and J by 4 bases, and 11 bases separated the two germline ends. Germline CDR1 and CDR2: MNHEY and SVGEGT. The CDR3 region is CASTQDGYNEQFF. The CDR3 bases are TGTGCCAGCACCCAGGACGGTTACAATGAGCAGTTCTTC.

The chain recombines TRBV6-2 or TRBV6-3 with TRBJ1-2; no firm D call. The ends were cut back, 5 bases at V and 2 bases at J, with 9 bases in the middle. Germline assignment: CDR1 MNHEY and CDR2 SVGEGT. The CDR3 length is 13 residues. CDR3 amino acids: CASSESGNYGYTF. CDR3 nucleotides: TGTGCCAGCAGTGAGTCCGGGAACTATGGCTACACCTTC.

The chain joins TRBV18 to TRBJ1-1, with a possible D match to TRBD1 (6 bases). V lost 8 bases and J lost 5, with 12 bases in between. The CDR3 totals 12 residues. Germline-derived CDR1 and CDR2 are KGHSH and LQKENI. CDR3 in DNA: TGTGCCAGCGGCGGGGGGCGGACTGAAGCTTTCTTT. This gives the protein CASGGGRTEAFF.

This clonotype was recorded many times. CDR3 sequence (DNA): TGTGCCAGCAGCGTTACAGGGGCATCAGATACGCAGTATTTT. It specifies CASSVTGASDTQYF. The chain joins TRBV9 to TRBJ2-3, with TRBD1 identical over 7 bases. Per germline, CDR1 SGDLS and CDR2 YYNGEE. This CDR3 has 14 amino acids. V trimming: 2 bases; J trimming: 4 bases; junction bases outside the gene matches: 4.

As to this clonotype: A single base separates this from a much larger clone, so it may be a read error. J is TRBJ1-1 and V is TRBV7-9; tentatively, D is TRBD1 (5 bases). CDR1 is SEHNR and CDR2 is FQNEAQ in the germline V gene (reference sequence). The CDR3 runs to 17 residues. Trimming removed 7 bases at V and 8 bases at J, with 29 bases between. This CDR3 is CASTNTRQGHPLTEAFF. In DNA form, the CDR3 reads TGTGCCAGCACCAACACCAGGCAGGGTCACCCTTTAACCGAAGCTTTCTTT.

Comments on this clonotype: A junction end diverges from the germline sequence, so it may reflect a read error. The chain couples TRBV7-2 to TRBJ1-1; no clear D. The CDR3 loop spans 13 amino acids. Germline lookup yields CDR1 SGHTA and CDR2 FQGNSA. The CDR3 is CASIERQGSLAFF. The CDR3 DNA reads TGCGCCAGCATCGAAAGACAAGGTAGCTTGGCTTTCTTT.

This clonotype ranks as medium-sized (0.01 to 0.1%). The chain employs TRBV27 and TRBJ1-2; D call uncertain. V was trimmed by 6 bases and J by 2 bases, leaving 7 bases between them. The CDR3 runs 12 residues. The germline V gene has CDR1 MNHEY and CDR2 SMNVEV (reference sequence). CDR3 protein: CASSTVNYGYTF. The CDR3 region has the DNA TGTGCCAGCAGCACCGTAAACTATGGCTACACCTTC.